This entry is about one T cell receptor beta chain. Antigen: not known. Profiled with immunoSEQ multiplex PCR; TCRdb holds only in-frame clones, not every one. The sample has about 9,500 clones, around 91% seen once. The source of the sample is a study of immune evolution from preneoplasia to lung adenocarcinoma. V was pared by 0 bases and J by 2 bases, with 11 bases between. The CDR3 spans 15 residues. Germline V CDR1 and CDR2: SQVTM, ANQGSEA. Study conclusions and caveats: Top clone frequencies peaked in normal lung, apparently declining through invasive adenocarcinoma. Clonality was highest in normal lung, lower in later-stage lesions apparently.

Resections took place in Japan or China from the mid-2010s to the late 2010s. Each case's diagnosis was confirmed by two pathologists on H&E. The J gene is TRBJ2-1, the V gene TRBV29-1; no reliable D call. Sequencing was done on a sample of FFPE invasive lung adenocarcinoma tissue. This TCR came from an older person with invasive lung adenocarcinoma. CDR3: CSVEEGPSAYNEQFF. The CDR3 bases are TGCAGCGTTGAAGAGGGTCCTAGTGCCTACAATGAGCAGTTCTTC.